The 28 T cell receptor beta chains in this list originate from one sample, sequenced in a study of T cell changes during pregnancy in multiple sclerosis. Sequencing was performed with immunoSEQ multiplex PCR; in TCRdb, only in-frame clones are kept and a portion is missing. The sample lists about 70,000 clones, about nine tenths occurring once. Here the sequenced sample was CD4+ T cells from peripheral blood mononuclear cells, taken after pregnancy. Receptor source: a female donor with multiple sclerosis, enrolled in a pregnancy study.

V usage is TRBV27 and J usage is TRBJ2-5; 9 bases are shared with TRBD2. This CDR3 has 19 residues. V shed 5 bases, J shed 0 bases, and the junction held 16 bases outside the gene matches. Germline V lookup: CDR1 MNHEY, CDR2 SMNVEV (reference sequence). The CDR3 nucleotides are TGTGCCAGCAGTCCACGATGGTCCTCTAGCGGGGCGTACCAAGAGACCCAGTACTTC. Amino acid sequence: CASSPRWSSSGAYQETQYF.

The J gene is TRBJ2-3, the V gene TRBV30, with 7 bases identical to TRBD1. J lost 4 bases, V lost 0 bases, and 7 bases had no gene match. Per germline, CDR1 GTSNPN and CDR2 SVGIG (reference sequence). The CDR3 runs 15 residues. CDR3 loop: CAWSVLARGPDTQYF. The CDR3 nucleotides are TGTGCCTGGAGTGTTTTGGCGAGGGGGCCAGATACGCAGTATTTT.

The chain carries TRBV19 and TRBJ2-7, with 9 nucleotides matching TRBD1. CDR1 LNHDA and CDR2 SQIVND come from the germline V gene (reference sequence). Trimming removed 5 bases from V and 3 bases from J; junction bases left unmatched: 14. There are 17 residues in the CDR3. The CDR3 bases are TGTGCCAGTAGTTTCAGAGCGTCGACGGACAGGGGCTACGAGCAGTACTTC. Translation gives CASSFRASTDRGYEQYF.

The rearrangement joins TRBV18 to TRBJ1-1; D call uncertain. This CDR3 is 17 amino acids long. In germline, CDR1 is KGHSH, CDR2 LQKENI. Trimming cost V 6 bases and J 4 bases, with 24 bases left between them. CDR3 sequence reads: CASSLKPTGSGVTEAFF. In nucleotides, the CDR3 is TGTGCCAGCTCTCTTAAGCCCACGGGGTCGGGTGTCACTGAAGCTTTCTTT. Full variable domain (rest looked up from reference TRBV18 and TRBJ1-1): NAGVMQNPRHLVRRRGQEARLRCSPMKGHSHVYWYRQLPEEGLKFMVYLQKENIIDESGMPKERFSAEFPKEGPSILRIQQVVRGDSAAYFCASSLKPTGSGVTEAFFGQGTRLTVV.

This chain uses TRBV7-2 with TRBJ1-4, with a weak D call TRBD1 (5 bases). V lost 5 bases and J lost 8, with 18 bases in between. The CDR3 has 15 residues. CDR1 is SGHTA and CDR2 is FQGNSA in the germline V gene. As DNA, the CDR3 is TGTGCCAGCAGCGTACGGGGGAGCGTGGAAGAAAAACTGTTTTTT. Amino acids: CASSVRGSVEEKLFF.

The chain recombines TRBV7-2 with TRBJ2-5; D uncertain. The CDR3 runs to 17 residues. V gave up 5 bases and J gave up 1 base, with 20 bases separating them. CDR1 is SGHTA and CDR2 is FQGNSA in the germline V gene. CDR3 coding DNA: TGTGCCAGCAGCCGACTCCGCCTGACGCGTAGCCAAGAGACCCAGTACTTC. Translated: CASSRLRLTRSQETQYF.

Written as DNA, the CDR3 is TGTGCCAGCAGCTTAACGGGACGGGAGGGAGAGACCCAGTACTTC. Translation: CASSLTGREGETQYF. J is TRBJ2-5 and V is TRBV7-3; 8 bases agree with TRBD2. The CDR3 totals 15 residues. In germline, CDR1 is SGHTA, CDR2 FQGTGA. The J segment lost 4 bases and the V segment lost 0 bases, leaving 4 bases of the junction unmatched. The full variable domain, completed using reference TRBV7-3 and TRBJ2-5, is GAGVSQTPSNKVTEKGKYVELRCDPISGHTALYWYRQSLGQGPEFLIYFQGTGAADDSGLPNDRFFAVRPEGSVSTLKIQRTERGDSAVYLCASSLTGREGETQYFGPGTRLLVL.

The CDR3 loop is CASSAGRGGNQPQHF. The CDR3 bases are TGTGCCAGCAGTGCCGGCAGGGGAGGCAATCAGCCCCAGCATTTT. The chain carries TRBV2 and TRBJ1-5; D perhaps matches TRBD1 (6 bases). The length of the CDR3 is 15 residues. The V end was cut by 4 bases, the J end by 2 bases, with 12 bases between. Germline V CDR1 and CDR2: SNHLY, FYNNEI.

This clone was picked up one time. V usage is TRBV5-1 and J usage is TRBJ2-1, with D possibly being TRBD1 (6 bases). The CDR3 has 15 residues. CDR1 and CDR2 (germline): SGHRS, YFSETQ. Between the trimmed V and J ends, which lost 0 bases and 8 bases, there was a span of 15 bases. The CDR3: CASSLDDRLVDEQFF. Written as DNA, the CDR3 is TGCGCCAGCAGCTTGGACGACAGGCTGGTGGATGAGCAGTTCTTC.

The genes are TRBV6-1 and TRBJ1-3, with D uncertain. This CDR3 is built from 13 residues. The V and J ends lost 6 bases and 7 bases respectively, with 13 bases between them. Germline V gene sequence: CDR1 MNHNS, CDR2 SASEGT. CDR3 amino acids: CASSLPGANTIYF. The CDR3 nucleotides read TGTGCCAGCAGCCTCCCCGGAGCGAACACCATATATTTT.

The CDR3 DNA follows: TGTGCCAGCAGTCCCGCGCAAGGAGCAACTAATGAAAAACTGTTTTTT. It codes for CASSPAQGATNEKLFF. This chain links TRBV6-6 with TRBJ1-4; D not resolved. The CDR3 extends over 16 amino acids. Trimming pared 5 bases from V and 0 bases from J, leaving 13 bases between. Germline CDR1 reads MNHNY; CDR2 reads SVGAGI (reference sequence).

This chain joins TRBV9 and TRBJ1-1; TRBD1 agrees at 8 bases. V lost 4 bases, J lost 0 bases, and 5 bases stayed unmatched. In germline, CDR1 is SGDLS, CDR2 YYNGEE. The CDR3 spans 15 residues. CDR3 in DNA: TGTGCCAGCAGCCCTCGGACAGGGATGAACACTGAAGCTTTCTTT. This sequence encodes CASSPRTGMNTEAFF. The full variable domain, its missing parts supplied by reference TRBV9 and TRBJ1-1, is DSGVTQTPKHLITATGQRVTLRCSPRSGDLSVYWYQQSLDQGLQFLIQYYNGEERAKGNILERFSAQQFPDLHSELNLSSLELGDSALYFCASSPRTGMNTEAFFGQGTRLTVV.

V gene TRBV5-1 combines with J gene TRBJ1-5; D gene unclear. The CDR3 runs to 15 residues. V lost 2 bases and J lost 1, with 10 bases in between. Germline V gene sequence: CDR1 SGHRS, CDR2 YFSETQ. DNA for the CDR3: TGCGCCAGCAGCTTCGGAGGCGACAGCAATCAGCCCCAGCATTTT. This codes for CASSFGGDSNQPQHF. The full variable domain, rest sourced from reference TRBV5-1 and TRBJ1-5, is KAGVTQTPRYLIKTRGQQVTLSCSPISGHRSVSWYQQTPGQGLQFLFEYFSETQRNKGNFPGRFSGRQFSNSRSEMNVSTLELGDSALYLCASSFGGDSNQPQHFGDGTRLSIL.

The rearrangement links TRBV27 to TRBJ2-7, with D tentatively TRBD2 (5 bases). CDR1 is MNHEY, CDR2 SMNVEV, per germline (reference sequence). The CDR3 has 14 amino acids. The ends were cut back, 6 bases at V and 0 bases at J, with 12 bases in the middle. CDR3: CASSRRETSYEQYF. As DNA, the CDR3 is TGTGCCAGCAGCCGACGGGAAACCTCCTACGAGCAGTACTTC.

The J gene is TRBJ2-3, the V gene TRBV5-4, with D hard to call. The CDR3 has 14 residues. CDR1 is SGHNT and CDR2 is YYREEE in the germline V gene (reference sequence). The ends were cut back, 4 bases at V and 1 base at J, with 10 bases in the middle. Written as DNA, the CDR3 is TGTGCCAGCAGCCACCCTGGAGGCACAGATACGCAGTATTTT. Protein product: CASSHPGGTDTQYF.

V is TRBV4-2 and J is TRBJ2-3; 14 bases map to TRBD2. The CDR3 sequence is 24 residues long. V gave up 0 bases and J gave up 0 bases; unmatched junction bases: 20. The germline V gene has CDR1 LGHNA and CDR2 YNFKEQ. For the CDR3, the DNA is TGTGCCAGCAGCCAAGATTACCAGGGGACTAGCGGGAGAAAAAGTCTGACTAGCACAGATACGCAGTATTTT. It codes for CASSQDYQGTSGRKSLTSTDTQYF.

This chain joins TRBV2 and TRBJ2-3; 9 positions match TRBD1. The CDR3 totals 15 residues. The V gene's germline CDR1 is SNHLY and CDR2 FYNNEI. V shed 6 bases, J shed 2 bases, and the junction held 6 bases outside the gene matches. CDR3 in DNA: TGTGCCAGCAGATTCGGACAGGGGACCACAGATACGCAGTATTTT. Translated, it gives CASRFGQGTTDTQYF.

The chain is built from TRBV9 and TRBJ1-1, with a possible D match to TRBD1 (6 bases). CDR1 is SGDLS, CDR2 YYNGEE, per germline. This CDR3 is 15 amino acids long. The germline V and J ends were trimmed by 4 bases and 0 bases, with 13 bases remaining between them. The DNA for the CDR3 is TGTGCCAGCAGCCCCTACTCAGGGGTGAACACTGAAGCTTTCTTT. Encoded protein: CASSPYSGVNTEAFF.

Only one count was recorded for this clone. The rearrangement links TRBV7-3 to TRBJ2-3, with TRBD2 matching over 12 bases. Germline-derived CDR1 and CDR2 are SGHTA and FQGTGA. There are 18 residues in the CDR3. The V segment lost 5 bases and the J segment 3 bases; nucleotides outside the gene matches: 12. In DNA form, the CDR3 reads TGTGCCAGCAGCCATTCTGACAGACTAGCGGGAGAAACAGATACGCAGTATTTT. This sequence encodes CASSHSDRLAGETDTQYF.

A single count supports this clone. The V and J genes are TRBV2 and TRBJ2-1; tentatively, D is TRBD1 (6 bases). V was pared by 5 bases and J by 11 bases, with 13 bases between. The CDR3 extends over 12 amino acids. CDR1 is SNHLY and CDR2 is FYNNEI in the germline V gene. CDR3: CASSIRDTKQFF. CDR3 DNA: TGTGCCAGCAGTATCCGGGACACAAAGCAGTTCTTC.

V is TRBV29-1 and J is TRBJ1-2, with 9 positions matching TRBD1. Per the germline V gene, CDR1 is SQVTM and CDR2 is ANQGSEA. This CDR3 is built from 13 residues. V was clipped by 6 bases and J by 5 bases; unmatched bases: 7. CDR3 region: CSVATGTGYGYTF. CDR3 nucleotide sequence: TGCAGCGTCGCTACCGGGACAGGGTATGGCTACACCTTC.

The V and J genes are TRBV18 and TRBJ2-2; D gene ambiguous. CDR1 and CDR2 (germline): KGHSH, LQKENI. The CDR3 loop spans 15 amino acids. V was shortened by 3 bases and J by 0 bases, with 8 bases between the two germline ends. The CDR3 sequence: CASSPIETNTGELFF. CDR3 coding DNA: TGTGCCAGCTCACCCATAGAGACGAACACCGGGGAGCTGTTTTTT.

This clone came up a few times. Within the sample, other DNA sequences also encode this same CDR3. The chain employs TRBV9 and TRBJ2-1; D is ambiguous. The germline V and J ends were trimmed by 2 bases and 0 bases, with 9 bases remaining between them. From germline, CDR1 is SGDLS and CDR2 YYNGEE. There are 15 residues in the CDR3. CDR3 sequence reads: CASSVGASSYNEQFF. CDR3 sequence (DNA): TGTGCCAGCAGCGTTGGTGCTAGCTCCTACAATGAGCAGTTCTTC.

The CDR3 protein is CASSLGRSTVSTDTQYF. Written as DNA, the CDR3 is TGCGCCAGCAGCTTGGGGCGGTCTACCGTTAGCACAGATACGCAGTATTTT. The V and J genes are TRBV5-1 and TRBJ2-3; no clear D gene. This CDR3 has 17 amino acids. Germline loops: CDR1 SGHRS, CDR2 YFSETQ. Trimming stripped 0 bases from V and 0 bases from J, with 14 bases between.

The chain carries TRBV4-1 and TRBJ2-4; unclear D gene. The CDR3 covers 16 residues. V lost 0 bases and J lost 1, with 10 bases in between. Germline CDR1 reads MGHRA; CDR2 reads YSYEKL. CDR3 sequence (DNA): TGCGCCAGCAGCCAAGAACCTCTGGAGGCCAAAAACATTCAGTACTTC. Translating it yields CASSQEPLEAKNIQYF.

The V gene is TRBV27, the J gene TRBJ1-1; D is possibly TRBD1 (6 bases). This CDR3 is built from 13 residues. Germline V gene lookup returns CDR1 MNHEY and CDR2 SMNVEV (reference sequence). Deletions cut 6 bases from V and 3 bases from J, with 11 bases between. The CDR3 region has the DNA TGTGCCAGCAGCCAGTACAGGGACACTGAAGCTTTCTTT. This sequence encodes CASSQYRDTEAFF.

This chain joins TRBV14 and TRBJ1-4, with TRBD1 as a possible D gene (5 bases). Germline CDR1 reads SGHDN; CDR2 reads FVKESK. The length of the CDR3 is 16 residues. Deletions cut 0 bases from V and 3 bases from J, with 11 bases between. The CDR3 bases are TGTGCCAGCAGCCAAGAGGGCGGCAGGGCTAATGAAAAACTGTTTTTT. As protein: CASSQEGGRANEKLFF.

The chain carries TRBV5-1 and TRBJ2-1; tentatively, D is TRBD2 (5 bases). There are 14 residues in the CDR3. Germline V lookup: CDR1 SGHRS, CDR2 YFSETQ. V lost 0 bases and J lost 8, with 12 bases in between. The CDR3 DNA sequence: TGCGCCAGCAGCTTGGCCCGGGGAACTGATGAGCAGTTCTTC. Its translation is CASSLARGTDEQFF.